Listed here are 5 T cell receptor beta chains from one sample, sequenced in a study of Graves' ophthalmopathy and Graves' hyperthyroidism. Amplification of the TCR beta CDR3 regions used RNA transcripts (as template). The first-round RT-PCR employed HTBI primers together with the Qiagen OneStep RT-PCR kit. A multiplex PCR was then performed as the second round. TCRdb reprocessed the multiplex PCR reads via MiXCR and lists one record per CDR3 protein. The table lists about 740,000 distinct CDR3 sequences, roughly 40% of them singletons. The sequenced sample consisted of peripheral blood. The receptors derive from an adult man with Graves' ophthalmopathy.

Only one count was recorded for this clonotype. The gene calls are TRBV2 and TRBJ1-2; 9 bases fit TRBD1. Trimming removed 10 bases from V and 8 bases from J; junction bases left unmatched: 8. Germline V CDR1 and CDR2: SNHLY, FYNNEI. This CDR3 is 12 amino acids long. CDR3 nucleotide sequence: TGTGCCAAGGCAGGGACAGGGTTCGGCTACACCTTC. Amino acid sequence: CAKAGTGFGYTF.

The gene calls are TRBV20-1 and TRBJ2-6; D not certain. Trimming pared 2 bases from V and 15 bases from J, leaving 5 bases between. The germline gives CDR1 DFQATT, CDR2 SNEGSKA (reference sequence). This CDR3 is 9 amino acids long. CDR3 bases: TGCAGTGCTAGAAAGGGCCTGACTTTC. Residues: CSARKGLTF.

This clonotype has ten or more counts. The CDR3 loop is CASTGGRDYEQYF. The DNA for the CDR3 is TGTGCCAGCACGGGCGGGAGGGACTACGAGCAGTACTTC. J is TRBJ2-7 and V is TRBV2; 9 positions match TRBD2. This CDR3 comprises 13 residues. J gave up 3 bases and V 7 bases, and 4 bases lay outside the gene matches. Germline values: CDR1 SNHLY, CDR2 FYNNEI.

This clonotype was seen at least ten times. The J gene is TRBJ2-7, the V gene TRBV25-1; D unclear. Germline V gene lookup returns CDR1 MGHDK and CDR2 SYGVNS. This CDR3 contains 16 residues. V was cut by 3 bases and J by 7 bases, with 22 bases left in between. The CDR3, as DNA: TGTGCCAGCAGTGACCCCACCAGGACCGTGCTGGGGGAGCAGTACTTC. Translation: CASSDPTRTVLGEQYF.

As to this clonotype: One end of the junction fails to match germline, which may point to a read error. The DNA of the CDR3 is TGTGCCAGCAGTTACCTGGGAGCCATACAAGAGACCCAGTACTTC. Translating it yields CASSYLGAIQETQYF. The chain combines TRBV10-3 with TRBJ2-5; D is possibly TRBD2 (5 bases). The CDR3 consists of 15 residues. Looked up from germline, CDR1 is ENHRY and CDR2 is SYGVKD.